This T cell receptor beta chain originates from a study of PD-L1 blockade in urothelial cancer. Study-level information: Patients' atezolizumab regimen, 1,200 mg intravenously every 3 weeks, began at some point between 2013 and 2015.

Sample contribution per patient ranged from 1 to 8, covering pretreatment and on-treatment. Findings and limits, study-wide: Patients with below-median pretreatment blood clonality survived longer.

Each PCR had synthetic TCR analog templates added to it as a spike-in. Only in-frame clones appear in the TCRdb table, and some are missing; sequencing was by immunoSEQ multiplex PCR. Of some 40,000 clones in the sample, 82% are singletons; the top ten hold more than 15%. Comments on this clone: Its antigen remains unidentified.

The CDR3 covers 16 residues. V lost 2 bases to trimming and J lost 4 bases, with 15 bases between them. The germline CDR1 and CDR2 sequences are SGHTA and FQGNSA. This chain links TRBV7-2 with TRBJ1-3, with D unresolved. This TCR derives from a man in his sixties with urothelial cancer. The sample consisted of PBMCs, taken around atezolizumab (anti-PD-L1) treatment. This CDR3 reads CASSLSGPPFGNTIYF. DNA for the CDR3: TGTGCCAGCAGCTTAAGTGGCCCCCCTTTCGGAAACACCATATATTTT.